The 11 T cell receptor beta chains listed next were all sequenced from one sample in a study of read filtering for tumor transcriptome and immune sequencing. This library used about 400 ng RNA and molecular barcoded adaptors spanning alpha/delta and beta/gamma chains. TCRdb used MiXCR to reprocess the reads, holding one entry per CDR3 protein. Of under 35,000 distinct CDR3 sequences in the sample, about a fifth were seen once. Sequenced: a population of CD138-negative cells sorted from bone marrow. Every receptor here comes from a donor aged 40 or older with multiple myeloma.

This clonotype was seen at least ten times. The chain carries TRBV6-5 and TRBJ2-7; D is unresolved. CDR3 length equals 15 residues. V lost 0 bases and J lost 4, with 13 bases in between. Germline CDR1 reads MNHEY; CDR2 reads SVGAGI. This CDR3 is CASSYSGPSGYEQYF. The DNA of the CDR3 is TGTGCCAGCAGTTACTCTGGACCCTCTGGGTACGAGCAGTACTTC.

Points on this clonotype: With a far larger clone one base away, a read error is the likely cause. In nucleotides, the CDR3 is TGTGCCAGTAGCCAGAGACAGGGGGAAGATACGCAGTATTTT. This gives the protein CASSQRQGEDTQYF. V is TRBV3-1 and J is TRBJ1-4, with TRBD1 matching 9 bases. The end of the DNA aligns better with TRBJ2-3, so the J call may be wrong. Germline lookup yields CDR1 LGHDT and CDR2 YNNKEL (reference sequence). The CDR3 has 14 residues.

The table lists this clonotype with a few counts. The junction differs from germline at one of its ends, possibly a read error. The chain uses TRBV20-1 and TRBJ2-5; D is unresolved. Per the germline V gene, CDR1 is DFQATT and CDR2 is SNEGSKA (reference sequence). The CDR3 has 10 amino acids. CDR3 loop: CSAREETQYF. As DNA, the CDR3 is TGCAGTGCGAGAGAAGAGACCCAGTACTTC.

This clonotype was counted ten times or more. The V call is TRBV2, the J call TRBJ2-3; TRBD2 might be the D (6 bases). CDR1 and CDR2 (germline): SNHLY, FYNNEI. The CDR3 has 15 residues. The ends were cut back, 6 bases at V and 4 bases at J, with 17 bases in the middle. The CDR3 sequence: CASSRDSRGADTQYF. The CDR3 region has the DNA TGTGCCAGCAGCCGGGACTCCCGCGGCGCAGATACGCAGTATTTT.

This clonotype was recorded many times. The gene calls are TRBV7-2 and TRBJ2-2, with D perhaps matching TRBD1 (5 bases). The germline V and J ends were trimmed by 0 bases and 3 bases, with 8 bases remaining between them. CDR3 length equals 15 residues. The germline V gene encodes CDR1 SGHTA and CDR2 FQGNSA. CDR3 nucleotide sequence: TGTGCCAGCAGCTTAGCGGGGCGGTACACCGGGGAGCTGTTTTTT. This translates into CASSLAGRYTGELFF.

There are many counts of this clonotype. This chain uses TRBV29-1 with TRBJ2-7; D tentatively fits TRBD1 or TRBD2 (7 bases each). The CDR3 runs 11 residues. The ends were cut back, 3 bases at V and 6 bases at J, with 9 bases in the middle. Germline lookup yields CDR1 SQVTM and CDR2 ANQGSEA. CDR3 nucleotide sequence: TGCAGCGTTGACAGGGGGGGCGAGCAGTACTTC. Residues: CSVDRGGEQYF.

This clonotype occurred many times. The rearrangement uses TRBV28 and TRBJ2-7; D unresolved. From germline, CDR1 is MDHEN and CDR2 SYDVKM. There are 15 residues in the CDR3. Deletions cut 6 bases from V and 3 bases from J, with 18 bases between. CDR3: CASRSGPPNGYEQYF. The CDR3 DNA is TGTGCCAGCAGATCCGGGCCCCCGAACGGCTACGAGCAGTACTTC.

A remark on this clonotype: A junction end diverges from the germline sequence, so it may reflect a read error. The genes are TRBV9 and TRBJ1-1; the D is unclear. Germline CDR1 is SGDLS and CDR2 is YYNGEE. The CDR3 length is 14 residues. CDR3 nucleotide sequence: TGTGCCAGCATCGAGACCACATTGAACACTGAGGCTTTCTTT. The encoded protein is CASIETTLNTEAFF. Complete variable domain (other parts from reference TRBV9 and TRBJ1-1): DSGVTQTPKHLITATGQRVTLRCSPRSGDLSVYWYQQSLDQGLQFLIQYYNGEERAKGNILERFSAQQFPDLHSELNLSSLELGDSALYFCASIETTLNTEAFFGQGTRLTVV.

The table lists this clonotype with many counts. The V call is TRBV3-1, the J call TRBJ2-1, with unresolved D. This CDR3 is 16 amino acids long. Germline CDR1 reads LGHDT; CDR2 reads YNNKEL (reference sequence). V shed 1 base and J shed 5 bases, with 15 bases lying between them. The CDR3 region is CASSQGGVGRNNEQFF. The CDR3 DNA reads TGTGCCAGCAGCCAAGGTGGGGTTGGTAGAAACAATGAGCAGTTCTTC.

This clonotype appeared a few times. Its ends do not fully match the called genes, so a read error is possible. As DNA, the CDR3 is TGTGCCGGCAGTTACTTCTCCGGGACAGGGGATGAGCAGTTCTTC. Protein sequence: CAGSYFSGTGDEQFF. V gene TRBV6-5 combines with J gene TRBJ2-1, with 10 bases fitting TRBD1. CDR1 and CDR2 from the germline V gene are MNHEY and SVGAGI. This CDR3 spans 15 amino acids.

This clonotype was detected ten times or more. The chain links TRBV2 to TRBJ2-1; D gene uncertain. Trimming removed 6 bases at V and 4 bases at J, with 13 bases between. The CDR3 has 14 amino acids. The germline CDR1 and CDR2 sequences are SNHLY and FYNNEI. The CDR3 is CASRLDTAYNEQFF. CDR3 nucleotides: TGTGCCAGCAGACTTGACACTGCTTACAATGAGCAGTTCTTC.